This T cell receptor (beta chain) derives from a study of blood T cell repertoires in COVID-19. About the study: T cells, B-cell-depleted T cells, or PBMCs provided the cDNA or gDNA that served as material.

Trimming left V 8 bases short and J 1 base short, with 17 bases between. Germline CDR1 MNHNY, CDR2 SVGAGI (reference sequence). This CDR3 spans 15 amino acids. Data came from immunoSEQ multiplex PCR; TCRdb stores just in-frame clones and leaves some out. Of about 120,000 clones in the sample, about 79% were seen once. What was sequenced was peripheral blood. The source is a woman of 80 years or more with acute or convalescent COVID-19. The chain combines TRBV6-6 with TRBJ1-1; TRBD1 is a possible D gene (5 bases). The CDR3 sequence: CASFDTNRRNTEAFF. As DNA, the CDR3 is TGTGCCAGCTTCGACACCAACAGGCGGAACACTGAAGCTTTCTTT.